This is a list of T cell receptor beta chains from one sample in a study of T cells expressing NK-cell markers. TCRdb re-called the 5' RACE reads; every CDR3 protein appears as one record, without DNA. This table lists about 150,000 distinct CDR3 sequences. Specimen: blood T cells: a sorted CD56 or NKG2C T cell subset, CD4+ or CD8+ T cells, or bulk PBMC T cells (not recorded which). The receptors stem from a man aged 18 to 29 in good health. The CDR3 runs from the conserved cysteine through the conserved F or W.

length,V,J,CDR3
13,TRBV30,TRBJ2-5,CAWKRAGQETQYF
15,TRBV19,TRBJ1-5,CASSSGQGKAQPQHF
15,TRBV5-1,TRBJ2-1,CASRLAGGQLNEQFF
15,TRBV18,TRBJ2-3,CASSPPAGIPDTQYF
13,TRBV25-1,TRBJ2-2,CATGRTNTGELFF
13,TRBV20-1,TRBJ2-7,CSARDPSSYEQYF
16,TRBV6-1,TRBJ2-5,CASSEAAGGGQETQYF
14,TRBV7-2,TRBJ2-3,CASSLQGPTDTQYF
14,TRBV12-3/TRBV12-4,TRBJ1-1,CASSQWGSGGEAFF
14,TRBV6-5,TRBJ1-1,CASSYRAVDTEAFF
16,TRBV7-9,TRBJ2-5,CASSFLGLAGEETQYF
13,TRBV9,TRBJ2-1,CASSLPPGVEQFF
12,TRBV12-3/TRBV12-4,TRBJ2-1,CASSTGPNEQFF
12,TRBV6-1,TRBJ1-2,CASSTRGQGYTF
19,TRBV24-1,TRBJ2-1,CATSDRVAGGHSSYNEQFF
15,TRBV29-1,TRBJ2-1,CSVEGRASSYNEQFF
15,TRBV5-1,TRBJ1-2,CASSLSRGGNYGYTF
16,TRBV6-2/TRBV6-3,TRBJ2-1,CASSPAGGSSYNEQFF
16,TRBV15,TRBJ1-4,CATSRKTVTTNEKLFF
15,TRBV6-1,TRBJ2-3,CASSESEIRTDTQYF
16,TRBV10-3,TRBJ2-1,CAISEGDRGTYNEQFF
13,TRBV7-9,TRBJ1-5,CASSLPGNQPQHF